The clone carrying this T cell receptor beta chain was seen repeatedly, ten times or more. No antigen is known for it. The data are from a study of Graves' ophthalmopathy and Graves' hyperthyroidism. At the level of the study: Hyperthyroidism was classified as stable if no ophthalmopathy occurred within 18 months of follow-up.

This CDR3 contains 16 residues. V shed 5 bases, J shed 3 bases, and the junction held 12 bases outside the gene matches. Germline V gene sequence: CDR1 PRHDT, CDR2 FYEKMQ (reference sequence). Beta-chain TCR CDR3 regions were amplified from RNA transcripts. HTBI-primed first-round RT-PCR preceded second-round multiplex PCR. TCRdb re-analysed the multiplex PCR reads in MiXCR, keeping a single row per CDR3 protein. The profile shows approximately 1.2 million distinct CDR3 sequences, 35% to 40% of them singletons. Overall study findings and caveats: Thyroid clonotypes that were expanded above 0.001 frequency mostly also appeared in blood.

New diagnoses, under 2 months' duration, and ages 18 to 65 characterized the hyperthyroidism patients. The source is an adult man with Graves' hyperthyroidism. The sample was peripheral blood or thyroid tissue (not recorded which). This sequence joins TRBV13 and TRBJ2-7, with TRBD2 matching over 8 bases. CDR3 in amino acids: CASSVLSGVARYEQYF. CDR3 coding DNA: TGTGCCAGCAGCGTTCTTAGCGGGGTCGCGCGCTACGAGCAGTACTTC.